A single sample is the source of the 27 T cell receptor beta chains below, sequenced in a study of T-cell reconstitution after alpha-beta-depleted transplantation in children. Unique molecular identifiers were used in preparing the TCRbeta library. TCRdb ran MiXCR on the PCR reads and lists one entry per CDR3 protein. The sample yields about 340,000 distinct CDR3 sequences, roughly 14% seen once. Source: PBMCs, taken from the stem cell graft. These receptors were taken from a human donor who donated a stem cell graft to a child with Fanconi anemia.

The chain joins TRBV2 to TRBJ2-3; the D is unclear. Between the trimmed V and J ends, which lost 8 bases and 0 bases, there was a span of 15 bases. Germline V gene data show CDR1 as SNHLY and CDR2 as FYNNEI. CDR3 length: 15 residues. The CDR3 here is CASSLLVISTDTQYF. The CDR3 bases are TGTGCCAGCTCTCTGCTGGTCATAAGCACAGATACGCAGTATTTT. The whole variable domain, filled in from reference TRBV2 and TRBJ2-3, reads EPEVTQTPSHQVTQMGQEVILRCVPISNHLYFYWYRQILGQKVEFLVSFYNNEISEKSEIFDDQFSVERPDGSNFTLKIRSTKLEDSAMYFCASSLLVISTDTQYFGPGTRLTVL.

This clonotype has at least ten counts. The chain is built from TRBV28 and TRBJ2-7, with a tentative D call TRBD1 (8 bases). The ends were cut back, 4 bases at V and 3 bases at J, with 13 bases in the middle. Looked up from germline, CDR1 is MDHEN and CDR2 is SYDVKM. This CDR3 comprises 14 residues. The DNA for the CDR3 is TGTGCCAGCAGTTCGACAGGGGAGGGCTACGAGCAGTACTTC. Protein: CASSSTGEGYEQYF.

V and J are TRBV11-2 and TRBJ1-1, with D perhaps matching TRBD1 (5 bases). The CDR3 loop spans 13 amino acids. Germline V lookup: CDR1 SGHAT, CDR2 FQNNGV. V was shortened by 2 bases and J by 7 bases, with 11 bases between the two germline ends. The CDR3, as DNA: TGTGCCAGCAGCTTAAGGGGTGGAATTGAAGCTTTCTTT. Its protein product is CASSLRGGIEAFF.

This clonotype was recorded many times. The chain couples TRBV5-1 to TRBJ2-3; 9 nucleotides line up with TRBD2. This CDR3 has 16 residues. After removal of 0 bases from V and 2 bases from J, the junction contained 4 bases not matched to a gene. Germline CDR1 is SGHRS and CDR2 is YFSETQ. In DNA, the CDR3 is TGCGCCAGCAGCTTGGCCATAGCGGGGGCCACAGATACGCAGTATTTT. This sequence encodes CASSLAIAGATDTQYF.

A few counts support this clonotype. V and J are TRBV4-1 and TRBJ1-2; D gene unclear. V was shortened by 1 base and J by 5 bases, with 11 bases between the two germline ends. This CDR3 has 14 residues. CDR1 is MGHRA and CDR2 is YSYEKL in the germline V gene. CDR3 region: CASSQGRAEYGYTF. CDR3 in DNA: TGCGCCAGCAGCCAAGGACGGGCAGAATATGGCTACACCTTC.

This clonotype showed up many times. The genes are TRBV6-2 or TRBV6-3 and TRBJ2-5, with D uncertain. Trimming removed 7 bases from V and 4 bases from J, with 13 bases in between. Germline CDR1 and CDR2: MNHEY and SVGEGT. The CDR3 loop spans 13 amino acids. CDR3 protein: CASTADGLETQYF. CDR3 DNA sequence: TGTGCCAGCACCGCCGACGGCTTAGAGACCCAGTACTTC.

The gene calls are TRBV2 and TRBJ1-5; D might be TRBD1 (5 bases). V lost 10 bases and J lost 0, with 10 bases in between. Germline lookup yields CDR1 SNHLY and CDR2 FYNNEI. The CDR3 loop spans 13 amino acids. CDR3 DNA sequence: TGTGCCACACGACAGCATAGCAATCAGCCCCAGCATTTT. This translates into CATRQHSNQPQHF.

This chain uses TRBV10-3 with TRBJ2-7; the match to TRBD1 covers 8 bases. The CDR3 extends over 16 amino acids. J gave up 4 bases and V 3 bases, and 11 bases lay outside the gene matches. The germline V gene has CDR1 ENHRY and CDR2 SYGVKD. The DNA for the CDR3 is TGTGCCATCAGTGACCATGGACAGGGTAACCCTTACGAGCAGTACGTC. Its protein product is CAISDHGQGNPYEQYV.

This chain uses TRBV5-1 with TRBJ2-5; D gene unclear. Germline CDR1 and CDR2: SGHRS and YFSETQ. Trimming shortened V by 3 bases and J by 5 bases, and 14 bases separated the two germline ends. This CDR3 contains 14 residues. This chain's CDR3 is CASSSEPSQETQYF. The CDR3 bases are TGCGCCAGCAGCTCGGAACCTTCCCAGGAGACCCAGTACTTC.

This clonotype was counted only a few times. This chain connects TRBV20-1 to TRBJ2-5, with 7 bases fitting TRBD2. The CDR3 totals 15 residues. V shed 3 bases and J 9 bases; nucleotides not matched to a gene: 16. The germline V gene encodes CDR1 DFQATT and CDR2 SNEGSKA (reference sequence). Written as DNA, the CDR3 is TGCAGTGCTAGCGACGGGGGGACCCCAAAGTTTTCCCAGTACTTC. Protein sequence: CSASDGGTPKFSQYF.

V usage is TRBV20-1 and J usage is TRBJ1-5; 12 nucleotides match TRBD1. The trim removed 6 bases at V and 4 bases at J, leaving 7 bases unmatched. The CDR3 spans 15 residues. Germline loops: CDR1 DFQATT, CDR2 SNEGSKA (reference sequence). CDR3 amino acids: CSAQGQGARNQPQHF. The CDR3 bases are TGCAGTGCCCAGGGACAGGGGGCGAGGAATCAGCCCCAGCATTTT.

This clonotype was observed a few times. The rearrangement links TRBV6-2 or TRBV6-3 to TRBJ2-7, with TRBD1 as a possible D gene (6 bases). Trimming took off 0 bases at V and 6 bases at J, with 12 bases between the two ends. Germline V CDR1 and CDR2: MNHEY, SVGEGT. The CDR3 totals 14 residues. The DNA for the CDR3 is TGTGCCAGCAGTTACTCTGTTGGGACACTCGAGCAGTACTTC. Translating it yields CASSYSVGTLEQYF.

This clonotype was found a few times. The CDR3, as DNA: TGCGCCAGCAGCCCGGGGGGGATAGGGGAGACCCAGTACTTC. It yields the protein CASSPGGIGETQYF. The chain employs TRBV5-1 and TRBJ2-5; TRBD2 matches 8 bases. V gave up 4 bases and J gave up 5 bases; unmatched junction bases: 7. CDR3 length: 14 residues. Germline V gene lookup returns CDR1 SGHRS and CDR2 YFSETQ.

The gene calls are TRBV10-3 and TRBJ2-3, with 7 bases that match TRBD2. V was clipped by 3 bases and J by 5 bases; unmatched bases: 8. The CDR3 loop spans 15 amino acids. CDR1 is ENHRY, CDR2 SYGVKD, per germline. The CDR3 loop reads CAISDPAGEVDTQYF. The DNA for the CDR3 is TGTGCCATCAGTGACCCTGCGGGGGAGGTAGATACGCAGTATTTT.

Remarks on this clonotype: A read error may be the cause here, since a much bigger clone is one base away. The CDR3 sequence: CASSSGHGQAPVHF. The CDR3 region has the DNA TGTGCCAGCAGCTCCGGACACGGGCAGGCACCCGTCCACTTT. J is TRBJ1-6 and V is TRBV7-9; a weak D match, TRBD1 (5 bases). The germline V gene encodes CDR1 SEHNR and CDR2 FQNEAQ (reference sequence). The length of the CDR3 is 14 residues.

The chain carries TRBV5-5 and TRBJ2-1; D might be TRBD2 (5 bases). CDR1 and CDR2 (germline): SGHKS, YYEKEE (reference sequence). The V end was cut by 0 bases, the J end by 9 bases, with 10 bases between. CDR3 length: 13 amino acids. This chain's CDR3 is CASSLALEGEQFF. The CDR3 nucleotides are TGTGCCAGCAGCTTGGCACTAGAAGGTGAGCAGTTCTTC.

V is TRBV5-5 and J is TRBJ2-4; 7 bases are shared with TRBD1. Trimming cost V 1 base and J 5 bases; bases outside gene matches: 6. Germline loops: CDR1 SGHKS, CDR2 YYEKEE (reference sequence). The CDR3 is 15 residues long. The CDR3, as DNA: TGTGCCAGCAGCTTGTATGTGGGGACAGAAAACATTCAGTACTTC. Its protein is CASSLYVGTENIQYF.

The chain is built from TRBV4-2 and TRBJ1-2; 8 bases align to TRBD1. Trimming cost V 1 base and J 6 bases; bases outside gene matches: 7. CDR1 and CDR2 (germline): LGHNA, YNFKEQ. The CDR3 extends over 15 amino acids. The CDR3 DNA follows: TGTGCCAGCAGCCAAGTCGGACAGGGTACCGATGGCTACACCTTC. Protein product: CASSQVGQGTDGYTF.

J is TRBJ1-5 and V is TRBV6-2 or TRBV6-3; 7 bases match TRBD1. The germline V gene encodes CDR1 MNHEY and CDR2 SVGEGT. With V trimmed by 6 bases and J by 2 bases, 7 bases remained unmatched. CDR3 length: 15 residues. In nucleotides, the CDR3 is TGTGCCAGCAGATACAGGGGTGAAGGCAATCAGCCCCAGCATTTT. This codes for CASRYRGEGNQPQHF.

This clonotype was seen more than once but under ten times. The rearrangement joins TRBV12-3 or TRBV12-4 to TRBJ2-7, with D hard to call. V shed 5 bases and J shed 6 bases, with 11 bases lying between them. The length of the CDR3 is 12 residues. The CDR3 reads CASSADMVEQYF. CDR3 sequence (DNA): TGTGCCAGCAGTGCAGATATGGTCGAGCAGTACTTC.

The rearrangement uses TRBV19 and TRBJ2-2; weak D call: TRBD2 (6 bases). This CDR3 region has 15 residues. V gave up 4 bases and J gave up 6 bases, with 15 bases separating them. The germline gives CDR1 LNHDA, CDR2 SQIVND (reference sequence). The CDR3 region has the DNA TGTGCCAGTAGTACGGGACTCCAGGGACCCGGGGAGCTGTTTTTT. Its protein product is CASSTGLQGPGELFF.

This clonotype was picked up many times. V gene TRBV20-1 combines with J gene TRBJ2-3; D remains ambiguous. Deletions cut 3 bases from V and 2 bases from J, with 3 bases between. Germline CDR1 and CDR2: DFQATT and SNEGSKA (reference sequence). This CDR3 has 11 residues. The DNA of the CDR3 is TGCAGTGCTAGCATCACAGATACGCAGTATTTT. It specifies CSASITDTQYF.

This clonotype was counted between two and nine times. This chain links TRBV5-1 with TRBJ2-5, with D tentatively TRBD1 or TRBD2 (5 bases each). This CDR3 is built from 14 residues. Germline-derived CDR1 and CDR2 are SGHRS and YFSETQ. V was cut by 0 bases and J by 6 bases, with 12 bases left in between. The CDR3 spells CASSLEGPPKTQYF. CDR3 coding DNA: TGCGCCAGCAGCTTGGAGGGACCCCCGAAGACCCAGTACTTC.

This clonotype showed up just a few times. The chain recombines TRBV18 with TRBJ1-4, with 7 bases aligning to TRBD1. The germline V gene has CDR1 KGHSH and CDR2 LQKENI. This CDR3 contains 14 residues. J lost 13 bases, V lost 6 bases, and 14 bases had no gene match. CDR3 in amino acids: CASSLDRATFGLFF. The CDR3 coding sequence is TGTGCCAGCTCCCTCGACAGGGCAACCTTCGGACTGTTTTTT.

This clonotype was found a few times. The J gene is TRBJ2-1, the V gene TRBV20-1, with 12 bases aligning to TRBD2. The CDR3 loop spans 15 amino acids. The ends lost 5 bases at V and 6 bases at J; junction bases unmatched: 8. The V gene's germline CDR1 is DFQATT and CDR2 SNEGSKA (reference sequence). In DNA form, the CDR3 reads TGCAGTGCTCCTCAGGGACTAGCGGGCGGCAATGAGCAGTTCTTC. It encodes CSAPQGLAGGNEQFF.

This clonotype was seen only a few times. V and J are TRBV5-1 and TRBJ1-1; 9 bases agree with TRBD1. This CDR3 region has 17 residues. Germline lookup yields CDR1 SGHRS and CDR2 YFSETQ. V lost 3 bases and J lost 4; bases outside the gene matches: 13. The CDR3 reads CASSSDRGGLRGTEAFF. Written as DNA, the CDR3 is TGCGCCAGCAGCTCGGACAGGGGTGGCCTTCGGGGCACTGAAGCTTTCTTT.

The chain carries TRBV5-1 and TRBJ2-5; D is unresolved. CDR3 length: 14 residues. Trimming left V 0 bases short and J 0 bases short, with 6 bases between. Per germline, CDR1 SGHRS and CDR2 YFSETQ. CDR3 sequence: CASSLGLDQETQYF. Here the CDR3 DNA reads TGCGCCAGCAGCTTGGGACTGGACCAAGAGACCCAGTACTTC.